This T cell receptor beta chain is drawn from a study of T-cell memory formation after mild COVID-19. Study results and limitations: The study detected some responding clones in pre-infection memory, suggesting cross-reactive memory joined. Clones which contracted sat mainly in CM and EM if CD4+, and in EMRA if CD8+. CD4+ bias marked clones expanding day 15 to 37, unlike balanced contracting clones.

The CDR3 consists of 13 residues. Trimming took off 6 bases at V and 9 bases at J, with 15 bases between the two ends. The germline gives CDR1 SGHAT, CDR2 FQNNGV. This clonotype occurred a few times. Its cognate antigen is unknown. The TCR alpha and TCR beta cDNA libraries, bearing sample barcodes and UMIs, were generated by 5'RACE using constant-segment primers. Each CDR3 protein is one row after TCRdb ran MiXCR on the 5' RACE reads. The data show around 390,000 distinct CDR3 sequences, roughly 15% seen once. The sequenced sample consisted of PBMCs or a T cell subset sorted from them (not recorded which). This receptor was identified in a man younger than 35 who had mild COVID-19 (a few samples of this study predate the infection). Cell type and time point are not known. This rearrangement joins TRBV11-2 to TRBJ2-4; TRBD1 is a possible D gene (5 bases). The CDR3 loop reads CASSLGPDGIQYF. The CDR3, as DNA: TGTGCCAGCAGTCTGGGGCCCGACGGCATTCAGTACTTC.